Following are 21 T cell receptor beta chains from one sample sequenced in a study of cytomegalovirus exposure and HLA in healthy donors. Amplification used 60 Vbeta primers and 13 Jbeta primers. Using immunoSEQ multiplex PCR, the repertoire was profiled, and TCRdb retains in-frame clones only, with some absent. The sample has about 140,000 clones; approximately 70% are singletons. Input material: PBMCs. The origin of the receptors is a woman in her sixties or seventies in good health and CMV-seronegative.

The V gene is TRBV5-1, the J gene TRBJ2-1; D is undetermined. Germline values: CDR1 SGHRS, CDR2 YFSETQ. Trimming took off 1 base at V and 7 bases at J, with 3 bases between the two ends. This CDR3 has 11 residues. CDR3 amino acids: CASSLLNEQFF. The CDR3 nucleotides are TGCGCCAGCAGCTTGCTAAATGAGCAGTTCTTC. The variable domain in full, completed from reference TRBV5-1 and TRBJ2-1, reads KAGVTQTPRYLIKTRGQQVTLSCSPISGHRSVSWYQQTPGQGLQFLFEYFSETQRNKGNFPGRFSGRQFSNSRSEMNVSTLELGDSALYLCASSLLNEQFFGPGTRLTVL.

The rearrangement links TRBV7-9 to TRBJ2-7; TRBD2 matches at 11 bases. Germline V gene lookup returns CDR1 SEHNR and CDR2 FQNEAQ (reference sequence). The CDR3 has 16 amino acids. J was trimmed by 6 bases and V by 4 bases; bases with no gene match: 11. The CDR3 here is CASSSSRGLAGGEQYF. CDR3 bases: TGTGCCAGCAGCTCTTCACGTGGGCTAGCGGGAGGCGAGCAGTACTTC.

The chain is built from TRBV10-3 and TRBJ1-1; D ambiguous. The germline gives CDR1 ENHRY, CDR2 SYGVKD. V shed 3 bases and J shed 5 bases, with 7 bases lying between them. The CDR3 runs to 12 residues. CDR3 nucleotide sequence: TGTGCCATCAGTGAACTAGGTACTGAAGCTTTCTTT. Amino acid sequence: CAISELGTEAFF.

This sequence joins TRBV6-1 and TRBJ2-3, with 7 bases identical to TRBD1. The germline V gene encodes CDR1 MNHNS and CDR2 SASEGT. The CDR3 spans 15 residues. Trimming took 8 bases from V and 2 from J; bases not matched to a gene: 10. This chain's CDR3 is CASFRTGVYTDTQYF. CDR3 nucleotide sequence: TGTGCCAGCTTTCGCACAGGGGTTTACACAGATACGCAGTATTTT.

J is TRBJ2-3 and V is TRBV5-1; 10 nucleotides align to TRBD1. Germline trimming cut 2 bases from V and 4 bases from J; bases unmatched to any gene: 13. Looked up from germline, CDR1 is SGHRS and CDR2 is YFSETQ. CDR3 size: 18 residues. The DNA of the CDR3 is TGCGCCAGCAGCTTCTCCCCCCTTGACAGGGGGCGTCCAGATACGCAGTATTTT. Its translation is CASSFSPLDRGRPDTQYF. Drawing the rest from reference TRBV5-1 and TRBJ2-3, the complete variable domain is KAGVTQTPRYLIKTRGQQVTLSCSPISGHRSVSWYQQTPGQGLQFLFEYFSETQRNKGNFPGRFSGRQFSNSRSEMNVSTLELGDSALYLCASSFSPLDRGRPDTQYFGPGTRLTVL.

The table lists this clone with a few counts. The rearrangement uses TRBV10-3 and TRBJ1-5; D uncertain. Trimming removed 4 bases at V and 5 bases at J, with 9 bases between. The CDR3 sequence is 13 residues long. The germline CDR1 and CDR2 sequences are ENHRY and SYGVKD. The CDR3 bases are TGTGCCATCAGTGGGAGCTACGATCAGCCCCAGCATTTT. It is translated as CAISGSYDQPQHF.

The chain recombines TRBV6-5 with TRBJ1-5, with 7 bases that match TRBD1. The CDR3 spans 12 residues. The germline gives CDR1 MNHEY, CDR2 SVGAGI. Germline trimming cut 8 bases from V and 4 bases from J; bases unmatched to any gene: 2. The CDR3 here is CASRQGNQPQHF. The DNA of the CDR3 is TGTGCCAGCCGACAGGGAAATCAGCCCCAGCATTTT.

The rearrangement uses TRBV2 and TRBJ2-3; 10 positions match TRBD2. Germline assignment: CDR1 SNHLY and CDR2 FYNNEI. Unmatched junction bases numbered 4, after V lost 4 bases and J lost 3 bases. The CDR3 has 15 amino acids. For the CDR3, the DNA is TGTGCCAGCAGTGCCCTAGCGGGGGTGACAGATACGCAGTATTTT. This sequence encodes CASSALAGVTDTQYF.

This clone appeared a few times. V and J are TRBV6-1 and TRBJ2-5, with 11 bases lining up with TRBD2. The junction had 3 bases not matched to a gene; V was cut back by 0 bases and J by 0 bases. The CDR3 is 17 amino acids. Per the germline V gene, CDR1 is MNHNS and CDR2 is SASEGT. This chain's CDR3 is CASSEARTSGYQETQYF. CDR3 DNA sequence: TGTGCCAGCAGTGAAGCGAGGACTAGCGGGTACCAAGAGACCCAGTACTTC.

Details on this clone: At one end, the junction sequence differs from germline, possibly due to a read error. V gene TRBV6-1 combines with J gene TRBJ1-2; D possibly corresponds to TRBD1 (5 bases). CDR3 length: 13 residues. Germline V CDR1 and CDR2: MNHNS, SASEGT. CDR3 nucleotides: TGTGCCAGCAGTCCTCTTGGACACTACGGCTACACCTTC. This gives the protein CASSPLGHYGYTF.

The genes are TRBV27 and TRBJ2-7; tentative D call: TRBD1 (5 bases). Germline V lookup: CDR1 MNHEY, CDR2 SMNVEV (reference sequence). V lost 3 bases and J 3 bases, leaving 15 bases between the germline ends. The CDR3 loop spans 15 amino acids. The CDR3 loop reads CASSLSPRGNYEQYF. Written as DNA, the CDR3 is TGTGCCAGCAGTTTGTCCCCTAGGGGAAACTACGAGCAGTACTTC.

This clone was counted a few times. V usage is TRBV9 and J usage is TRBJ2-5; 16 bases match TRBD2. Germline CDR1 is SGDLS and CDR2 is YYNGEE. The CDR3 runs 15 residues. The V gene end was trimmed by 4 bases and the J gene end by 5 bases; junction bases not matched to a gene: 2. CDR3 protein: CASSPGLAGGETQYF. DNA of the CDR3: TGTGCCAGCAGCCCGGGACTAGCGGGAGGGGAGACCCAGTACTTC.

This clone was seen more than once but under ten times. The rearrangement uses TRBV27 and TRBJ2-7; maybe TRBD1 (6 bases). Per germline, CDR1 MNHEY and CDR2 SMNVEV (reference sequence). V lost 5 bases and J lost 2, with 13 bases in between. The CDR3 consists of 14 residues. The CDR3 DNA is TGTGCCAGCAGTATACAGGGCACCACCTACGAGCAGTACTTC. Its translation: CASSIQGTTYEQYF.

This rearrangement joins TRBV7-8 to TRBJ2-5; 10 positions agree with TRBD2. The J call may be in error: the DNA end matches TRBJ2-7 better. Germline V gives CDR1 SGHVS, CDR2 FQNEAQ. This CDR3 has 19 amino acids. The CDR3 nucleotides are TGTGCCAGCAGCTTAGCGCGGATTAGCGGGAGGTCTTGGTTCAACGAGCAGTACTTC. This gives the protein CASSLARISGRSWFNEQYF.

This chain joins TRBV5-1 and TRBJ2-6; 7 bases match TRBD2. Germline trimming cut 0 bases from V and 9 bases from J; bases unmatched to any gene: 3. The CDR3 length is 14 residues. CDR1 is SGHRS and CDR2 is YFSETQ in the germline V gene. CDR3 DNA: TGCGCCAGCAGCTTGGAACTAGCGCTCAACGTCCTGACTTTC. Translating it yields CASSLELALNVLTF.

This clone was observed a handful of times. The CDR3 coding sequence is TGTGCCAGCACCGGGGGGCGGTCGATTGGCTATGGCTACACCTTC. Amino acid sequence: CASTGGRSIGYGYTF. This chain links TRBV6-5 with TRBJ1-2; weak D call: TRBD1 (6 bases). Germline CDR1 MNHEY, CDR2 SVGAGI. V lost 7 bases and J 4 bases, leaving 19 bases between the germline ends. This CDR3 comprises 15 residues.

The V call is TRBV25-1, the J call TRBJ2-7; D perhaps matches TRBD1 (5 bases). The V and J ends lost 5 bases and 2 bases respectively, with 10 bases between them. The CDR3 is made up of 13 amino acids. Germline V gives CDR1 MGHDK, CDR2 SYGVNS. The CDR3 nucleotides are TGTGCCAGCAGTCGGTGGGGCACCTACGAGCAGTACTTC. Its translation is CASSRWGTYEQYF.

This clone appeared once. The genes are TRBV9 and TRBJ2-2, with 11 bases matching TRBD2. This CDR3 contains 17 residues. J lost 5 bases, V lost 0 bases, and 6 bases had no gene match. Germline V gives CDR1 SGDLS, CDR2 YYNGEE. CDR3 nucleotide sequence: TGTGCCAGCAGCGTAGTCACTAGCGGGAGTTGGACCGGGGAGCTGTTTTTT. This translates into CASSVVTSGSWTGELFF.

Comment on this clone: Its ends do not fully match the called genes, so a read error is possible. The V gene is TRBV4-3, the J gene TRBJ2-7; D perhaps matches TRBD1 (5 bases). The CDR3 spans 14 residues. CDR1 LGHNA and CDR2 YSLEER come from the germline V gene. In DNA form, the CDR3 reads TGCGCCAGCAGCCAAGATCTTGATCCAGGGCCTAGTTCGTTC. It codes for CASSQDLDPGPSSF.

This clone turned up a few times. One junction end disagrees with the germline gene, perhaps due to a read error. This chain joins TRBV7-9 and TRBJ2-1; possibly TRBD2 for D (6 bases). The germline V gene has CDR1 SEHNR and CDR2 FQNEAQ (reference sequence). This CDR3 contains 18 residues. Here the CDR3 DNA reads TGTTCCAGCAGCTTAAAACTAACGTGGGACTCCGGCCCAGGTGAGCAGTTCTTC. It codes for CSSSLKLTWDSGPGEQFF.

This clone was counted between two and nine times. The rearrangement links TRBV9 to TRBJ2-3; TRBD2 aligns across 16 bases. This CDR3 has 20 amino acids. J lost 1 base, V lost 3 bases, and 11 bases had no gene match. Germline V gene lookup returns CDR1 SGDLS and CDR2 YYNGEE. CDR3 nucleotides: TGTGCCAGCAGCGCCCGGGGACTAGCGGGAGGGCGGGCTGGCACAGATACGCAGTATTTT. Translation gives CASSARGLAGGRAGTDTQYF.